The T cell receptor (beta chain) under discussion was sequenced for a study of shared clonotypes between healthy human individuals. Germline V CDR1 and CDR2: SGHNT, YYREEE (reference sequence). The CDR3 has 14 amino acids. V was pared by 1 base and J by 1 base, with 8 bases between. For this clone: Its antigen is unknown.

Profiled with immunoSEQ multiplex PCR; TCRdb holds only in-frame clones, not every one. The sample records millions of clones, more than 90% being singletons. Study-level points and caveats: Non-shared clonotypes displayed generation probabilities falling below those of clonotypes present in all four donors.

The sequence was obtained from a man between 18 and 29 years old in good health. Sequenced input: naive CD4+ T cells sorted from blood. Subset defined: CD45RA+ positively selected. The chain employs TRBV5-4 and TRBJ1-1; D is undetermined. The CDR3, as DNA: TGTGCCAGCAGCTTGTCTCCGGGGAACACTGAAGCTTTCTTT. It codes for CASSLSPGNTEAFF.